One T cell receptor (beta chain) is described in this entry. This sample was taken from a study of CD8 T cells in Susac syndrome. RNA in amounts of roughly 0.5 to 1 ug was reverse transcribed with random hexamers. The method of amplification for TCR beta CDR3 was immunoSEQ multiplex PCR, covering 54 Vbeta and 13 Jbeta. Each CDR3 protein is one row after TCRdb ran MiXCR on the immunoSEQ multiplex PCR reads. The sample carries approximately 190,000 distinct CDR3 sequences, approximately 94% recorded once. The T cells that were sequenced for TCR beta were CD8+ and CD4+ cells from blood. Negative isolation yielded CD4+ and CD8+ T cells, and FACS enriched TEMRA cells. Germline CDR1 is LNHNV and CDR2 is YYDKDF (reference sequence). There are 14 residues in the CDR3. V was shortened by 5 bases and J by 8 bases, with 17 bases between the two germline ends.

Sequencing used CD4+ T cells from PBMCs. The J gene is TRBJ2-3, the V gene TRBV15; tentative D call: TRBD2 (6 bases). This clonotype originated in a human donor in good health. The CDR3 reads CATSPRRAGPTQYF. The CDR3 coding sequence is TGTGCCACCAGCCCCCGCCGGGCGGGGCCTACGCAGTATTTT.